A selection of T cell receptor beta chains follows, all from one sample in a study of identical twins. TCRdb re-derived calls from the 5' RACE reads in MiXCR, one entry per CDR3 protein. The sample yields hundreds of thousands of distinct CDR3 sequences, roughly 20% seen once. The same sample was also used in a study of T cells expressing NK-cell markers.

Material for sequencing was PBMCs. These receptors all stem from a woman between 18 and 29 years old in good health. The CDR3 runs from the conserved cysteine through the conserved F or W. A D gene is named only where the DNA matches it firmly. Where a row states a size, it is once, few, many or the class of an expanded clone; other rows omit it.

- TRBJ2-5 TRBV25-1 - CASSDLKTQYF TGTGCCAGCAGCGACCTGAAGACCCAGTACTTC
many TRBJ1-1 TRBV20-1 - CRGLQGTEAFF TGCAGGGGACTACAGGGCACTGAAGCTTTCTTT
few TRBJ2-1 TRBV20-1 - CSASTGRRDGEQFF TGCAGTGCTTCGACGGGACGTAGGGATGGTGAGCAGTTCTTC
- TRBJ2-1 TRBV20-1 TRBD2 CSAPSPPSGGRNEQFF TGCAGTGCCCCGAGCCCCCCTAGCGGGGGCCGCAATGAGCAGTTCTTC
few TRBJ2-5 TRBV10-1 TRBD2 CASSESGGGKETQYF TGCGCCAGCAGTGAGTCCGGGGGAGGGAAAGAGACCCAGTACTTC
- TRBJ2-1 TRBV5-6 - CASSLAGDHEQFF TGTGCCAGCAGCTTGGCCGGAGACCATGAGCAGTTCTTC
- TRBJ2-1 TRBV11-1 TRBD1 CASSPALGQLSSYNEQFF TGTGCCAGCAGCCCCGCCCTGGGACAGCTGAGCTCCTACAATGAGCAGTTCTTC
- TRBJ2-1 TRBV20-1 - CSATGGQMSYNEQFF TGCAGTGCTACCGGTGGACAGATGTCCTACAATGAGCAGTTCTTC
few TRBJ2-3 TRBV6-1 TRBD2 CASKGLAGGTDTQYF TGTGCCAGCAAAGGACTAGCGGGAGGTACAGATACGCAGTATTTT
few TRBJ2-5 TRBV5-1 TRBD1 CASSLAGTGPAETQYF TGCGCCAGCAGCTTGGCGGGGACAGGGCCTGCAGAGACCCAGTACTTC
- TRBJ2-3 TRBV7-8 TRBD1 CASSLIGDRRTDTQYF TGTGCCAGCAGCTTAATCGGGGACAGACGCACAGATACGCAGTATTTT
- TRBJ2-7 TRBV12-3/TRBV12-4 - CASSLGLVVNEQYF TGTGCCAGCAGTTTAGGGCTAGTAGTAAACGAGCAGTACTTC
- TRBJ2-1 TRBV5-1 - CASSLIQKTTADNEQFF TGCGCCAGCAGCTTAATTCAAAAGACTACCGCCGATAATGAGCAGTTCTTC
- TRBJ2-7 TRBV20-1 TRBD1 CSARDWDRSYEQYF TGCAGTGCTAGAGATTGGGACAGGTCCTACGAGCAGTACTTC
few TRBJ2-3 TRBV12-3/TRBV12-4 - CASSPRDWGLDTQYF TGTGCCAGCAGTCCGCGCGACTGGGGGTTGGATACGCAGTATTTT
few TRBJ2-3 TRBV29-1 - CSVLRDTTSTDTQYF TGCAGCGTCCTCCGGGACACAACTAGCACAGATACGCAGTATTTT
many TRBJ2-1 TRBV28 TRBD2 CASSSPGTSGDNEQFF TGTGCCAGCAGCTCTCCCGGGACTAGCGGTGACAATGAGCAGTTCTTC
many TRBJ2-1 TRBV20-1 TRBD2 CSARDPSGSYNEQFF TGCAGTGCTAGAGATCCTAGCGGGAGCTACAATGAGCAGTTCTTC
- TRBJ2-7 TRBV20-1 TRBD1 CSGLNTGVLTF TGCAGTGGTCTAAACACAGGGGTGCTGACCTTC
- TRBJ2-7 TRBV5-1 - CASSEDSSGYEQYF TGCGCCAGCAGCGAAGACTCTTCGGGGTACGAGCAGTACTTC
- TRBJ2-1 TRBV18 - CASSPYREREQFF TGTGCCAGCTCACCATACAGGGAGCGTGAGCAGTTCTTC
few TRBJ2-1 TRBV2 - CASGPGHGSYNEQFF TGTGCCAGCGGCCCAGGACACGGCTCCTACAATGAGCAGTTCTTC
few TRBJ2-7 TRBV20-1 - CSVSGRDYEQYF TGCAGTGTATCGGGACGAGACTACGAGCAGTACTTC
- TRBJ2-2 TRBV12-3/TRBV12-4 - CASSRRRGPTGELFF TGTGCCAGCAGTCGACGCAGGGGTCCCACCGGGGAGCTGTTTTTT
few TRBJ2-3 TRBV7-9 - CASSLRGGSEADTQYF TGTGCCAGCAGCTTAAGAGGAGGGAGTGAGGCAGATACGCAGTATTTT
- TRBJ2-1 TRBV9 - CASSVSGGGVDEQFF TGTGCCAGCAGCGTATCCGGCGGAGGGGTGGATGAGCAGTTCTTC
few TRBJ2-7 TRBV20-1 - CSAKATGVSYEQYF TGCAGTGCTAAAGCGACAGGTGTCTCCTACGAGCAGTACTTC
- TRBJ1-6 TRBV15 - CATSRDSPRQLNSPLHF TGTGCCACCAGCAGAGATTCACCGAGACAGCTTAATTCACCCCTCCACTTT
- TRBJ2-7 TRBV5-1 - CASTEGGAGYEQYF TGCGCCAGCACTGAAGGGGGGGCCGGCTACGAGCAGTACTTC
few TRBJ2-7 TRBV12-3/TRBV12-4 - CASSSNYVEQYF TGTGCCAGCAGTTCCAACTACGTCGAGCAGTACTTC
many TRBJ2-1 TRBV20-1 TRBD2 CSAGGGSSYNEQFF TGCAGTGCTGGCGGCGGGAGCTCCTACAATGAGCAGTTCTTC
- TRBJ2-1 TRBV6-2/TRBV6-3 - CASATNYNEQFF TGTGCCAGTGCGACCAACTACAATGAGCAGTTCTTC
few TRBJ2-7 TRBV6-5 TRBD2 CASSYSGRGAYEQYF TGTGCCAGCAGTTACTCAGGGCGGGGGGCCTACGAGCAGTACTTC
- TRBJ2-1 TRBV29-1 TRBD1 CSVSTGASLYNEQFF TGCAGCGTCTCCACAGGGGCTTCCCTGTACAATGAGCAGTTCTTC
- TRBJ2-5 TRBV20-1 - CSANPPGHQETQYF TGCAGTGCTAACCCCCCGGGACACCAAGAGACCCAGTACTTC
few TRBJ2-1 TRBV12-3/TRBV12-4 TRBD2 CASRGSGSSYNEQFF TGTGCCAGCAGGGGAAGCGGGAGCTCCTACAATGAGCAGTTCTTC
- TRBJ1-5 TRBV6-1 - CASRGRDRYSNQPQHF TGTGCCAGCAGGGGACGGGACCGATATAGCAATCAGCCCCAGCATTTT
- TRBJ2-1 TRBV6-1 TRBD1 CASSDRGRGNEQFF TGTGCCAGCAGTGACAGGGGGAGAGGGAATGAGCAGTTCTTC
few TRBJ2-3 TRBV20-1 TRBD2 CSALLPGGINTQYF TGCAGCGCCTTACTACCGGGAGGGATAAATACGCAGTATTTT
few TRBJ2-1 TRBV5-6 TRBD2 CASRRQRGGGNEQFF TGTGCCAGCAGGAGGCAGCGGGGGGGAGGGAATGAGCAGTTCTTC
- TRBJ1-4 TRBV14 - CASSQGFDEKLFF TGTGCCAGCAGCCAGGGTTTTGATGAAAAACTGTTTTTT
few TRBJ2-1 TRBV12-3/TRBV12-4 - CASSSYINEQFF TGTGCCAGCAGTTCTTACATCAATGAGCAGTTCTTC
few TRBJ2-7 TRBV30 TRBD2 CAWSPLAGRLYEQYF TGTGCCTGGAGTCCACTAGCGGGCCGTCTCTACGAGCAGTACTTC
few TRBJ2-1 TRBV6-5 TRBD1 CASSYLGQGPDNEQFF TGTGCCAGCAGTTACCTGGGACAGGGCCCAGACAATGAGCAGTTCTTC
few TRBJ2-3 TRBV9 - CASSRETTDTQYF TGTGCCAGCTCGAGGGAGACCACAGATACGCAGTATTTT
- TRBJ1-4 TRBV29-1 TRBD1 CSAQGTVFNEKLFF TGCAGCGCTCAAGGGACAGTGTTTAATGAAAAACTGTTTTTT
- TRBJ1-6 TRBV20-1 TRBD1 CSAHTGALYNSPLHF TGCAGTGCCCACACAGGGGCCCTATATAATTCACCCCTCCACTTT
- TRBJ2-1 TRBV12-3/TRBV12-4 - CASRPGLAPRTYNEQFF TGTGCCAGCAGACCTGGTCTAGCGCCACGCACCTACAATGAGCAGTTCTTC
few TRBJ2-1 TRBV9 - CASSADEEQFF TGTGCCAGCAGCGCAGACGAAGAGCAGTTCTTC
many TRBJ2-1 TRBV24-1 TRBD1 CATRGQVGEQFF TGTGCCACCAGGGGACAGGTTGGAGAGCAGTTCTTC
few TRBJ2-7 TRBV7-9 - CASRSGTDPYEQYF TGTGCCAGCAGGTCGGGCACTGACCCCTACGAGCAGTACTTC
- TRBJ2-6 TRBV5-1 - CASSYDGLSGANVLTF TGCGCCAGCAGCTATGACGGGCTCTCTGGGGCCAACGTCCTGACTTTC
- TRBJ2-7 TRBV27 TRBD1 CASSPWTGLSYEQYF TGTGCCAGCAGTCCCTGGACAGGGTTGTCCTACGAGCAGTACTTC
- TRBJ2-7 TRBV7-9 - CASSWGDTPGGTYEQYF TGTGCCAGCAGCTGGGGGGACACCCCGGGGGGAACCTACGAGCAGTACTTC
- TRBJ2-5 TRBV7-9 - CASSFRWETQYF TGTGCCAGCAGCTTCCGATGGGAGACCCAGTACTTC